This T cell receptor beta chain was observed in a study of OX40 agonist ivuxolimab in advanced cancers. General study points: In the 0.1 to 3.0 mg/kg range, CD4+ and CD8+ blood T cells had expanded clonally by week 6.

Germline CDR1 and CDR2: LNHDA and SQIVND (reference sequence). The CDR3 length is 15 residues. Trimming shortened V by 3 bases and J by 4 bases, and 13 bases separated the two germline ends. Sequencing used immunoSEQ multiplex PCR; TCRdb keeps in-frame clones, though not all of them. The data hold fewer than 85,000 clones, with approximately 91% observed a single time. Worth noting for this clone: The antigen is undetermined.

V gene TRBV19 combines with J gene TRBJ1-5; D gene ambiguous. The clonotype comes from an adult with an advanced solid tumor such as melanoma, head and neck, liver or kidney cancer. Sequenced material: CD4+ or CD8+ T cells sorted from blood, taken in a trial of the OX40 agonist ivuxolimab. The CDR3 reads CASSIPMVGNQPQHF. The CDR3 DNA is TGTGCCAGTAGTATCCCTATGGTGGGAAATCAGCCCCAGCATTTT. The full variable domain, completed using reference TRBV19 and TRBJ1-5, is DGGITQSPKYLFRKEGQNVTLSCEQNLNHDAMYWYRQDPGQGLRLIYYSQIVNDFQKGDIAEGYSVSREKKESFPLTVTSAQKNPTAFYLCASSIPMVGNQPQHFGDGTRLSIL.